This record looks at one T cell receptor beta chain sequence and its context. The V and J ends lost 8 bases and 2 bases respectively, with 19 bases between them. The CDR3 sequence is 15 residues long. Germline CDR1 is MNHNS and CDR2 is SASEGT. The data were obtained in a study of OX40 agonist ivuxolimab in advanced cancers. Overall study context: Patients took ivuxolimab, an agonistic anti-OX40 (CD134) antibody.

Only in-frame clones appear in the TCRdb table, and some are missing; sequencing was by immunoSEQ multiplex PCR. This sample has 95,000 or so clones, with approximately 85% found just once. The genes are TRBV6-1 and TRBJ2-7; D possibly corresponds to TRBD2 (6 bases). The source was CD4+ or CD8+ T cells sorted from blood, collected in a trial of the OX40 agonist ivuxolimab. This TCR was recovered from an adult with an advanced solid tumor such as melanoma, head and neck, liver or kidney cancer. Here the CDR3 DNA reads TGTGCCAGCGAAACCGGGACTCACCCGCCCTACGAGCAGTACTTC. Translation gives CASETGTHPPYEQYF.